Sequencing of this T cell receptor (beta chain) was carried out in a study of OX40 agonist ivuxolimab in advanced cancers. Looking at the study overall: Patients were treated with ivuxolimab, an agonistic anti-OX40 (CD134) antibody. The study's findings and limits: Antigen specificity remained undetermined for the expanded peripheral T cells.

Systemic immunosuppression or autoimmune disease history was grounds to exclude patients. In regard to this clone: Antigen unknown.

Germline CDR1 MGHRA, CDR2 YSYEKL. V was pared by 5 bases and J by 4 bases, with 14 bases between. The CDR3 consists of 15 residues. Only in-frame clones appear in the TCRdb table, and some are missing; sequencing was by immunoSEQ multiplex PCR. The sample has about 89,000 clones; around 84% are singletons. Source: CD4+ or CD8+ T cells sorted from blood, taken in a trial of the OX40 agonist ivuxolimab. The TCR was taken from an adult with an advanced solid tumor such as melanoma, head and neck, liver or kidney cancer. The J gene is TRBJ1-4, the V gene TRBV4-1; D not resolved. This CDR3 is CASSNGNGLNEKLFF. The CDR3 coding sequence is TGCGCCAGCAGCAACGGAAATGGCCTTAATGAAAAACTGTTTTTT.